This T cell receptor (beta chain) was profiled in a study of vaccination and CD4 T cells after COVID-19. Treatment noted: approximately nine-day PBMC culture with coronavirus spike peptide pools or control peptides (ViraFEST assay). Germline V gene sequence: CDR1 LNHDA, CDR2 SQIVND (reference sequence). V dropped 0 bases and J dropped 6 bases, with 9 bases sitting between them. This CDR3 comprises 13 residues. Worth noting for this clonotype: Antigen unknown.

With the Oncomine TCR Beta short-read assay, DNA from cultured CD4+ T cells was sequenced. TCRdb re-analysed the PCR reads in MiXCR, keeping a single row per CDR3 protein. The sample shows fewer than 20,000 distinct CDR3 sequences, around 80% of them seen only once. This specimen consisted of CD4+ T cells from blood, cultured in vitro, obtained after SARS-CoV-2 vaccination. The clonotype was recovered from a human donor who received a COVID-19 vaccine. The rearrangement links TRBV19 to TRBJ2-7; D is unclear. This CDR3 is CASSIDGTLEQYF. The CDR3 DNA sequence: TGTGCCAGTAGTATAGACGGCACCCTCGAGCAGTACTTC.